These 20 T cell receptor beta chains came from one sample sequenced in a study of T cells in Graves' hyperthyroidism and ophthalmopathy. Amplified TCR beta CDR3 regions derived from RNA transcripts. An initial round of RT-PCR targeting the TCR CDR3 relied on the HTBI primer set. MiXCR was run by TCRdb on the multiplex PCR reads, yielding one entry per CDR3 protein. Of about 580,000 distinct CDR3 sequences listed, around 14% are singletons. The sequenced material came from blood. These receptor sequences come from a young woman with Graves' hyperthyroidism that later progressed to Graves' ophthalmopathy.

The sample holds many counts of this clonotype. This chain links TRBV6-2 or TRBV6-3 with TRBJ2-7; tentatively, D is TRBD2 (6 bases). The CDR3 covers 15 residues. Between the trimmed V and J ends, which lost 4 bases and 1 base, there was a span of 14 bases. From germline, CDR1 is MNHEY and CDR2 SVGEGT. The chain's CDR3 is CASSSFLAESYEQYF. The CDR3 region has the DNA TGTGCCAGCAGTTCTTTCTTAGCGGAGTCCTACGAGCAGTACTTC.

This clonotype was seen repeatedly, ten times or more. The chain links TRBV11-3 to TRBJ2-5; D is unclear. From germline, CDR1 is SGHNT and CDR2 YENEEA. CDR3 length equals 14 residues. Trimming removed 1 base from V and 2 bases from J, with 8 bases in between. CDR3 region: CASSLAWAQETQYF. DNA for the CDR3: TGTGCCAGCAGCTTAGCGTGGGCACAAGAGACCCAGTACTTC.

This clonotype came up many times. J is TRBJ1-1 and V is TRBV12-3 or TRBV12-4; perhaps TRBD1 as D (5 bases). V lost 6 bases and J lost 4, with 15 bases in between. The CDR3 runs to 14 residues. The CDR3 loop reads CASSRGPRGTEAFF. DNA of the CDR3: TGTGCCAGCAGCCGGGGACCGCGCGGCACTGAAGCTTTCTTT.

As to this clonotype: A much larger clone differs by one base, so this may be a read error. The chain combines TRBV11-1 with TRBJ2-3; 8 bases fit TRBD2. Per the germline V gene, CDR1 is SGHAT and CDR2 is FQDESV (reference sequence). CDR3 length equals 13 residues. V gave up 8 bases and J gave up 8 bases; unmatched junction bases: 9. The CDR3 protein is CASGLASSGTQYF. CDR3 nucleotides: TGTGCCAGCGGACTAGCTTCATCAGGTACGCAGTATTTT.

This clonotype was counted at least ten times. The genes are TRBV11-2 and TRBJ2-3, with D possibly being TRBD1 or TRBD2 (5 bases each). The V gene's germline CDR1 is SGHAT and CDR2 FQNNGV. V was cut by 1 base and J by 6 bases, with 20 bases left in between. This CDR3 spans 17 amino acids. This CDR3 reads CASSLGLGIGDVDTQYF. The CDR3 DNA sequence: TGTGCCAGCAGCTTAGGATTAGGGATAGGGGACGTGGATACGCAGTATTTT. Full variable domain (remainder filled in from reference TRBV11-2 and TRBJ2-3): EAGVAQSPRYKIIEKRQSVAFWCNPISGHATLYWYQQILGQGPKLLIQFQNNGVVDDSQLPKDRFSAERLKGVDSTLKIQPAKLEDSAVYLCASSLGLGIGDVDTQYFGPGTRLTVL.

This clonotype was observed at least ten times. This CDR3 is CASSEQNGNSYNSPLHF. The DNA of the CDR3 is TGTGCCAGCAGTGAACAGAACGGGAACTCCTATAATTCACCCCTCCACTTT. J is TRBJ1-6 and V is TRBV6-1; D gene uncertain. The CDR3 extends over 17 amino acids. Germline V CDR1 and CDR2: MNHNS, SASEGT. V shed 2 bases and J shed 0 bases, with 11 bases lying between them.

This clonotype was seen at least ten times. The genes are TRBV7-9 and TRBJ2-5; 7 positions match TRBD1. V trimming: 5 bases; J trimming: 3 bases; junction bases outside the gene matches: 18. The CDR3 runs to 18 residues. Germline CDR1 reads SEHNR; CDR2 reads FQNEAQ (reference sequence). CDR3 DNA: TGTGCCAGCAGCCACGGGGCAGGGGGTGCCCTTCTAAAAGAGACCCAGTACTTC. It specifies CASSHGAGGALLKETQYF.

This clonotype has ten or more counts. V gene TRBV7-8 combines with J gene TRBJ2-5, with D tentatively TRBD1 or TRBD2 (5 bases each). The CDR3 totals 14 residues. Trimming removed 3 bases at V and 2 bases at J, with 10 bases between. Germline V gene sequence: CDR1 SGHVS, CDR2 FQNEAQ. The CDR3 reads CASSFGTVQETQYF. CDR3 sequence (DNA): TGTGCCAGCAGCTTTGGGACGGTTCAAGAGACCCAGTACTTC.

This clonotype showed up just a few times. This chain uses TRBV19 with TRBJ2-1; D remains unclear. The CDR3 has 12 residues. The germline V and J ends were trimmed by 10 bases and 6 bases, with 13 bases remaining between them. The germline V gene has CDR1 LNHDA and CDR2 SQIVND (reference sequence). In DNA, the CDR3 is TGTGCCACCACCGATATCTCCAATGAGCAGTTCTTC. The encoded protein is CATTDISNEQFF.

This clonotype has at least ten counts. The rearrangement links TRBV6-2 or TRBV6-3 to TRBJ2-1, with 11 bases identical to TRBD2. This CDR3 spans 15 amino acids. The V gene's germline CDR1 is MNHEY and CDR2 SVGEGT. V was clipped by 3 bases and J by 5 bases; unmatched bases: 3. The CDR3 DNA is TGTGCCAGCAGTTATCTAGCGGGAGGTCACAATGAGCAGTTCTTC. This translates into CASSYLAGGHNEQFF.

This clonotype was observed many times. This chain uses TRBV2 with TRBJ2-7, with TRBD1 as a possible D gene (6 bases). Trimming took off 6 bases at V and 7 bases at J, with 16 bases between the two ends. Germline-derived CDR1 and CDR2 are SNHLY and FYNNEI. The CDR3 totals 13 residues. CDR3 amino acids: CASSPDSQLEQYF. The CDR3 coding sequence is TGTGCCAGCAGCCCGGACAGCCAGTTGGAGCAGTACTTC.

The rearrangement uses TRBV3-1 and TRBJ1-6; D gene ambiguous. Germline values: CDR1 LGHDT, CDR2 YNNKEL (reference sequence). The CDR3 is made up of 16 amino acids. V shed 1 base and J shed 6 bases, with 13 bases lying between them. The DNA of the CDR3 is TGTGCCAGCAGCCAAGGAGGCAGCCCTGGTAATTCACCCCTCCACTTT. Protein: CASSQGGSPGNSPLHF.

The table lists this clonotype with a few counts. DNA for the CDR3: TGTGCCAGTACCGTCAGTACGGTTCAGCCCCAGCATTTT. Its protein product is CASTVSTVQPQHF. V gene TRBV19 combines with J gene TRBJ1-5; D is uncertain. The CDR3 extends over 13 amino acids. In germline, CDR1 is LNHDA, CDR2 SQIVND (reference sequence). Trimming took 7 bases from V and 6 from J, leaving 13 bases between them.

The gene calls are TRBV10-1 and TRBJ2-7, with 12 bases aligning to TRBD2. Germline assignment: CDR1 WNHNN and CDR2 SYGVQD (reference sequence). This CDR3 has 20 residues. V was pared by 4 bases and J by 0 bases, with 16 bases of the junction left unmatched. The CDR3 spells CASSGAPLAGGPRSSYEQYF. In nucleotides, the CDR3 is TGCGCCAGCAGTGGAGCCCCGCTAGCGGGAGGGCCGAGGAGCTCCTACGAGCAGTACTTC.

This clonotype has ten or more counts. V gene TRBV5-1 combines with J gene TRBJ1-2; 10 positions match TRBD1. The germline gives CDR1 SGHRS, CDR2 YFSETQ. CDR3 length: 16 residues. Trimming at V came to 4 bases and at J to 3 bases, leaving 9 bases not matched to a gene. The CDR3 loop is CASSKTGQGTDYGYTF. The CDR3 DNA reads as TGCGCCAGCAGCAAGACGGGACAGGGGACTGACTATGGCTACACCTTC. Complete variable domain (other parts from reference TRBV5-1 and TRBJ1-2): KAGVTQTPRYLIKTRGQQVTLSCSPISGHRSVSWYQQTPGQGLQFLFEYFSETQRNKGNFPGRFSGRQFSNSRSEMNVSTLELGDSALYLCASSKTGQGTDYGYTFGSGTRLTVV.

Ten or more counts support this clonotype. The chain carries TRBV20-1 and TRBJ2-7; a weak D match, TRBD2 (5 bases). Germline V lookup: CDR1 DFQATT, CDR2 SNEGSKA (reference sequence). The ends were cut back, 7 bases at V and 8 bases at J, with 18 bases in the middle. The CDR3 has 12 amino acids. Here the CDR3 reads CSVPGSTPQQYF. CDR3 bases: TGCAGTGTACCGGGGTCTACGCCCCAGCAGTACTTC.

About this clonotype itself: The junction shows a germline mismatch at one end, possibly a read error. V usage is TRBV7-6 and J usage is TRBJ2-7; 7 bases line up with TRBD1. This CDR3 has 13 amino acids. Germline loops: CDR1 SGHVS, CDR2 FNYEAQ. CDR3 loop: CASTRTGVDEQHF. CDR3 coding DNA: TGTGCCAGCACCCGAACAGGGGTCGACGAGCAGCACTTC.

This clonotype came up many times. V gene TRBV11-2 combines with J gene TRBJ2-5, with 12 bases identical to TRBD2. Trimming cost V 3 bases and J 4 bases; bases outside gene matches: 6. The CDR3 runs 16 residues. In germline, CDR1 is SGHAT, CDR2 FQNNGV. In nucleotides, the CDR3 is TGTGCCAGCAGCTTTCGACTAGCGGGAGAGGGAGAGACCCAGTACTTC. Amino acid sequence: CASSFRLAGEGETQYF. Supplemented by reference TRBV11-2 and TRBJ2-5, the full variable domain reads EAGVAQSPRYKIIEKRQSVAFWCNPISGHATLYWYQQILGQGPKLLIQFQNNGVVDDSQLPKDRFSAERLKGVDSTLKIQPAKLEDSAVYLCASSFRLAGEGETQYFGPGTRLLVL.

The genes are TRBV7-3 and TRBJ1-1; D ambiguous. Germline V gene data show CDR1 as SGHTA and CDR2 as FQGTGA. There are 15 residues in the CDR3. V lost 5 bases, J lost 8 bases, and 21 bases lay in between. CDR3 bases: TGTGCCAGCAGCGAACAACCCTCCCCGGGCTTAGAAGCTTTCTTT. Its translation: CASSEQPSPGLEAFF.

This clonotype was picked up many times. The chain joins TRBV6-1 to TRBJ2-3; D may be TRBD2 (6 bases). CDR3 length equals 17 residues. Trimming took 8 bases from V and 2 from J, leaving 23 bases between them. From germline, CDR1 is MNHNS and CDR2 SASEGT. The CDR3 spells CASPNPVADIYTDTQYF. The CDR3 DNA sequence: TGTGCCAGCCCTAACCCGGTAGCGGACATCTACACAGATACGCAGTATTTT.